This T cell receptor (beta chain) comes out of a study of identical twins. Notes on the study in general: Cord blood beta clonotypes present at high abundance carried fewer insertions; no such pattern appeared in memory repertoires.

This clonotype was counted a few times. Its antigen is unknown. A single record per CDR3 protein comes from TCRdb applying MiXCR to the 5' RACE reads. The table has about 570,000 distinct CDR3 sequences, around 9.6% seen once. With 0 bases removed from V and 4 bases from J, the gap between germline ends came to 18 bases. The CDR3 consists of 18 residues. Per the germline V gene, CDR1 is SGHTA and CDR2 is FQGNSA. The same data also contributed to another study, on yellow fever vaccine responses in identical twins. As that report states: Among the twins, the vaccine T cell response reportedly seemed partly convergent and partly personalized.

The rearrangement uses TRBV7-2 and TRBJ2-2; D is undetermined. The sample consisted of PBMCs. The TCR was taken from a woman between 18 and 29 years old in good health. CDR3 protein: CASSLATRAARGTGELFF. CDR3 DNA: TGTGCCAGCAGCTTAGCCACCCGGGCCGCACGTGGCACCGGGGAGCTGTTTTTT.